The text below deals with one T cell receptor (beta chain). These data are taken from a study of cytomegalovirus exposure and HLA in healthy donors. Deletions cut 5 bases from V and 2 bases from J, with 19 bases between. Germline loops: CDR1 PRHDT, CDR2 FYEKMQ (reference sequence). The CDR3 has 17 residues. PCR amplification relied on 60 Vbeta primers (plus 13 Jbeta primers). Sequencing was performed with immunoSEQ multiplex PCR; in TCRdb, only in-frame clones are kept and a portion is missing. The profile shows more than 80,000 clones, 64% of them singletons. This donor lacks a recorded CMV serostatus.

This sequence was found in a human donor in good health. Source material: PBMCs. The rearrangement joins TRBV13 to TRBJ2-1; the D gene is possibly TRBD1 (6 bases). Here the CDR3 reads CASSPTAGVGAYNEQFF. CDR3 nucleotides: TGTGCCAGCAGCCCAACGGCAGGGGTCGGAGCCTACAATGAGCAGTTCTTC.